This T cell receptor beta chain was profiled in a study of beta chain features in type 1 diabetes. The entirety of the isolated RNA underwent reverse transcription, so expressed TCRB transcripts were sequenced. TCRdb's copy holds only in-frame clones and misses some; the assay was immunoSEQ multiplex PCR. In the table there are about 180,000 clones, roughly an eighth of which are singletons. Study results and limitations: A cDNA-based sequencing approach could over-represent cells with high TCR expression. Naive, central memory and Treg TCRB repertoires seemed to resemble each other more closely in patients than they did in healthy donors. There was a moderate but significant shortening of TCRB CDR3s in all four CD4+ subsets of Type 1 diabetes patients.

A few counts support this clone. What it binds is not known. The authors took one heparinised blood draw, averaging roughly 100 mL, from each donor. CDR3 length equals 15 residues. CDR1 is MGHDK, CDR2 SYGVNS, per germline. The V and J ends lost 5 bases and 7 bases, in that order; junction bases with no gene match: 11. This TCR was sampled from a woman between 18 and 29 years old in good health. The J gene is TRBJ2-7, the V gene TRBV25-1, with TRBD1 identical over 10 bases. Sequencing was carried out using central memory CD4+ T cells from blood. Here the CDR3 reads CASSSSGTGAGEQYF. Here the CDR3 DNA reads TGTGCCAGCAGTTCATCCGGGACAGGGGCGGGGGAGCAGTACTTC.